Listed below are T cell receptor beta chains from one sample, sequenced in a study of blood T cell repertoires in COVID-19. Using immunoSEQ multiplex PCR, the repertoire was profiled, and TCRdb retains in-frame clones only, with some absent. The sample lists tens of thousands of clones, about four fifths seen once, with around 5.9% in the top ten. The specimen sequenced was peripheral blood. The receptors were gathered from a woman aged 60-75 years with acute or convalescent COVID-19. The CDR3 runs from the conserved cysteine through the conserved F or W. Fields, in order: D gene, V gene, J gene, clone size, CDR3 DNA, CDR3 protein. A D gene is named only where the DNA matches it firmly. The size of a clone is reported for some rows only, either as once, few or many, or as a class for expanded clones.

>.|TRBV28|TRBJ2-7|.
TGTGCCAGCAGTCCCCCCCGCATGGCAGGGAAGTCCTACGAGCAGTACTTC
CASSPPRMAGKSYEQYF
>.|TRBV19|TRBJ1-1|.
TGTGCCAGTAGTCCCGGGGTGGCGACGGCGGCTTTCTTT
CASSPGVATAAFF
>TRBD1|TRBV2|TRBJ2-7|.
TGTGCCAGCAGTGTTTCAGGGGGCTACGAGCAGTACTTC
CASSVSGGYEQYF
>.|TRBV9|TRBJ1-3|few
TGTGCCAGCAGCCCTGAGGGGAGGGCTGGAAACACCATATATTTT
CASSPEGRAGNTIYF
>TRBD2|TRBV27|TRBJ2-7|.
TGTGCCAGCAGTTTGGGGCGCGGGGGTTCCTACGAGCAGTACTTC
CASSLGRGGSYEQYF
>TRBD2|TRBV3-1/TRBV3-2|TRBJ2-3|.
TGTGCCAGCAGCCTCTTAGCGGGGGCAACAGATACGCAGTATTTT
CASSLLAGATDTQYF
>.|TRBV28|TRBJ1-2|.
TGTGCCAGCAGTTCCGTCCCATCAGTCGGCTACACCTTC
CASSSVPSVGYTF
>TRBD2|TRBV3-1/TRBV3-2|TRBJ2-5|.
TGTGCCAGCAGCCAAACTAGCGGGGGGGTAGAGACCCAGTACTTC
CASSQTSGGVETQYF
>.|TRBV2|TRBJ2-2|once
TGTGCCAGCAGGGCGACGGACAGCTCCGGGGAGCTGTTTTTT
CASRATDSSGELFF
>TRBD2|TRBV27|TRBJ2-1|once
TGTGCCAGCAGTTTTTTTAGCGGGGGGCCAAACGAGCAGTTCTTC
CASSFFSGGPNEQFF
>.|TRBV18|TRBJ2-7|.
TGTGCCAGCTCACCGAACAGCGGAGCCTACGAGCAGTACTTC
CASSPNSGAYEQYF
>.|TRBV6-1|TRBJ1-2|.
TGTGCCAGCAGTGATGGGCCAGGCCGGGGCTACACCTTC
CASSDGPGRGYTF
>.|TRBV28|TRBJ1-2|.
TGTGCCAGCAGTTCCCCCGGGGGCTATGGCTACACCTTC
CASSSPGGYGYTF
>.|TRBV7-6|TRBJ1-2|.
TGTGCCAGCAGCTTTGGGGGGGGAACGCCAGGCTACACCTTC
CASSFGGGTPGYTF
>.|TRBV7-2|TRBJ2-1|.
TGTGCCAGCAGCTTAGACGGTGAGCAGTTCTTC
CASSLDGEQFF
>TRBD2|TRBV6-5|TRBJ2-1|.
TGTGCCAGCAGCCAGCGGGGGGGCTCCTACAATGAGCAGTTCTTC
CASSQRGGSYNEQFF
>.|TRBV9|TRBJ2-1|.
TGTGCCAGCAGCTTCCGATTGGGAGACTTCGAGCAGTTCTTC
CASSFRLGDFEQFF
>.|TRBV6-5|TRBJ2-7|.
TGTGCCAGCAATCGTGGGAGGGGGTTATCCTACGAGCAGTACTTC
CASNRGRGLSYEQYF
>.|TRBV19|TRBJ2-7|.
TGTGCCAGTAGTGGGGCCGGGAGTAAGTCCTACGAGCAGTACTTC
CASSGAGSKSYEQYF
>TRBD1|TRBV7-9|TRBJ1-4|few
TGTGCCAGCGCTACCGTCCCGGGACAGGGTTGGCATGAAAAACTGTTTTTT
CASATVPGQGWHEKLFF
>.|TRBV28|TRBJ1-3|.
TGTGCCAGCAGCCTTGGAAACACCATATATTTT
CASSLGNTIYF
>TRBD2|TRBV5-1|TRBJ2-1|.
TGCGCCAGCAGCTTTTTCGGACACGGAAACAGCGGGGGATCCAATGAGCAGTTCTTC
CASSFFGHGNSGGSNEQFF
>TRBD1|TRBV19|TRBJ1-6|once
TGTGCCAGTAGTCCGGCCGGGACAGGGGCCCCAAGCTCCTATAATTCACCCCTCCACTTT
CASSPAGTGAPSSYNSPLHF
>TRBD1|TRBV19|TRBJ1-4|.
TGTGCCAGTAGTGCCCAGACAGGGATTAATGAAAAACTGTTTTTT
CASSAQTGINEKLFF
>TRBD2|TRBV9|TRBJ2-3|.
TGTGCCAGCAGCGCGTCCCGGGGGGGGCCTGAGAAGTCAGATACGCAGTATTTT
CASSASRGGPEKSDTQYF
>.|TRBV6-5|TRBJ1-2|.
TGTGCCAGCAGTTACTCTCCGGCGGCCTATGGCTACACCTTC
CASSYSPAAYGYTF
>TRBD1|TRBV5-1|TRBJ2-1|.
TGCGCCAGCAGCCTAGGGACAGGGGGCTTCGATGAGCAGTTCTTC
CASSLGTGGFDEQFF
>TRBD1|TRBV7-2|TRBJ1-5|.
TGTGCCAGCAGCTTGGGTGGACAGGGGTCGATTCAGCCCCAGCATTTT
CASSLGGQGSIQPQHF
>TRBD2|TRBV5-1|TRBJ2-5|.
TGCGCCAGCAAGGCTAGCGGGTACCAAGAGACCCAGTACTTC
CASKASGYQETQYF
>TRBD1|TRBV6-5|TRBJ1-2|.
TGTGCCAGCAGTTACGGGCGGACAGGGGTTAATGGCTACACCTTC
CASSYGRTGVNGYTF
>.|TRBV9|TRBJ2-6|once
TGTGCCAGCAGCCCTAAGGGGGGGCCACCCACAGGGGTCCTGACTTTC
CASSPKGGPPTGVLTF
>TRBD2|TRBV27|TRBJ2-5|.
TGTGCCAGCACCCCCGGACTAGCTAGCCAAGAGACCCAGTACTTC
CASTPGLASQETQYF